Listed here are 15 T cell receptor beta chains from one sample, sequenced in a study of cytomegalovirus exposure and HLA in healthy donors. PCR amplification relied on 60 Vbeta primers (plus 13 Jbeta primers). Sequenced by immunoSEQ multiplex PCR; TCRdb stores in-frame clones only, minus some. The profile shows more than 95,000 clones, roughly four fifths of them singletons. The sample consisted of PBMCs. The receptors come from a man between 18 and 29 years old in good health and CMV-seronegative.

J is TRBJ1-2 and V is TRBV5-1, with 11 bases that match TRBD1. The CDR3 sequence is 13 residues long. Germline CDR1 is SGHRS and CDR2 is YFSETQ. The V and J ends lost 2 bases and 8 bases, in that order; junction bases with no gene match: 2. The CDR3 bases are TGCGCCAGCAGCTTCGGGACAGGGGGGGGCTACACCTTC. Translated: CASSFGTGGGYTF. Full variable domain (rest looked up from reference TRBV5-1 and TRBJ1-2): KAGVTQTPRYLIKTRGQQVTLSCSPISGHRSVSWYQQTPGQGLQFLFEYFSETQRNKGNFPGRFSGRQFSNSRSEMNVSTLELGDSALYLCASSFGTGGGYTFGSGTRLTVV.

The DNA of the CDR3 is TGCGCCAGCAGCCAAGAAACTAGCTGGGATGAGCAGTTCTTC. This codes for CASSQETSWDEQFF. The chain combines TRBV4-1 with TRBJ2-1, with D possibly being TRBD2 (6 bases). Trimming left V 0 bases short and J 8 bases short, with 11 bases between. This CDR3 is 14 amino acids long. CDR1 is MGHRA, CDR2 YSYEKL, per germline.

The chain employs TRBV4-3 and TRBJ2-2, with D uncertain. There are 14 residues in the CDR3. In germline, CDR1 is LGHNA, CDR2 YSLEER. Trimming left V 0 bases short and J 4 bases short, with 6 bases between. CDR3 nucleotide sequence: TGCGCCAGCAGCCAAGATATCGGCACCGGGGAGCTGTTTTTT. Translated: CASSQDIGTGELFF.

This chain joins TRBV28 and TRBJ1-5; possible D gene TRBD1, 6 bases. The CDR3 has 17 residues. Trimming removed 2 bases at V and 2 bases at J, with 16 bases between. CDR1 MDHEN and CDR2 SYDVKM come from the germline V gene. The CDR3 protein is CASSLEGGGGGNQPQHF. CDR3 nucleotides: TGTGCCAGCAGTTTAGAAGGGGGGGGAGGCGGCAATCAGCCCCAGCATTTT.

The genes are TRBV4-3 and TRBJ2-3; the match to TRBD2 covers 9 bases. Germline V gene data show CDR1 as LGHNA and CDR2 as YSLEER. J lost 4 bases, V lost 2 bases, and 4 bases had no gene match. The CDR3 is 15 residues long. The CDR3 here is CASSQLAGTSDTQYF. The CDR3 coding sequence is TGCGCCAGCAGCCAACTAGCGGGGACTTCAGATACGCAGTATTTT.

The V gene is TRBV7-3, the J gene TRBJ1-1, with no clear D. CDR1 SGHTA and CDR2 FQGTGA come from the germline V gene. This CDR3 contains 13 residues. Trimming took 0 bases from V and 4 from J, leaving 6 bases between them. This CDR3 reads CASSLTDSTEAFF. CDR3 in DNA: TGTGCCAGCAGCTTAACGGACTCCACTGAAGCTTTCTTT.

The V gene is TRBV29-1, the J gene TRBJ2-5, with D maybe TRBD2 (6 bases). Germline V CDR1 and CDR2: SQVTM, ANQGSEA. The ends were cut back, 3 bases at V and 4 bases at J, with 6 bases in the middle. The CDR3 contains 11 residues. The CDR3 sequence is CSVDGGETQYF. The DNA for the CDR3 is TGCAGCGTTGACGGGGGAGAGACCCAGTACTTC.

The CDR3 reads CASSLVGTGDEPQHF. CDR3 bases: TGCGCCAGCAGCTTGGTAGGGACAGGCGATGAGCCCCAGCATTTT. The chain links TRBV5-1 to TRBJ1-5; TRBD1 aligns across 8 bases. The CDR3 consists of 15 residues. The trim removed 0 bases at V and 8 bases at J, leaving 7 bases unmatched. Germline CDR1 and CDR2: SGHRS and YFSETQ.

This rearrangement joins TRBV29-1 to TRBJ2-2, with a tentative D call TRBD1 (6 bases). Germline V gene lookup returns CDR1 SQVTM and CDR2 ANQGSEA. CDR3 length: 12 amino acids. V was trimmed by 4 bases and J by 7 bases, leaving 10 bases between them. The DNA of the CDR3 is TGCAGCGTTGTAACGGGACACGGGGAGCTGTTTTTT. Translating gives CSVVTGHGELFF.

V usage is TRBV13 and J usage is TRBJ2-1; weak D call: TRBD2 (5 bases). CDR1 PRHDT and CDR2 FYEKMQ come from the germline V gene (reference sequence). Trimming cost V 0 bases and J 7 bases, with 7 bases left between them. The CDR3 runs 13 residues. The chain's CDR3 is CASSLGRGNEQFF. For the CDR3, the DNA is TGTGCCAGCAGCTTAGGTCGGGGAAATGAGCAGTTCTTC.

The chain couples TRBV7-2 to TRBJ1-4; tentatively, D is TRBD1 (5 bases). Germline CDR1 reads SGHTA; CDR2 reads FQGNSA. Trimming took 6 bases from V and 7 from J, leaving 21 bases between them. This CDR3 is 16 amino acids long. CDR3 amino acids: CASSRDWLPAGEKLFF. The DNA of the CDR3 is TGTGCCAGCAGTCGGGACTGGCTCCCCGCGGGTGAAAAACTGTTTTTT.

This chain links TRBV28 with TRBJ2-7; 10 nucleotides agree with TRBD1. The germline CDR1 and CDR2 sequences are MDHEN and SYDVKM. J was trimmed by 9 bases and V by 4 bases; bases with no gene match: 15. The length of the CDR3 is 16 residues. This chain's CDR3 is CASSSDRGTNSPGQYF. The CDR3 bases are TGTGCCAGCAGTTCGGACAGGGGGACCAATTCGCCGGGGCAGTACTTC.

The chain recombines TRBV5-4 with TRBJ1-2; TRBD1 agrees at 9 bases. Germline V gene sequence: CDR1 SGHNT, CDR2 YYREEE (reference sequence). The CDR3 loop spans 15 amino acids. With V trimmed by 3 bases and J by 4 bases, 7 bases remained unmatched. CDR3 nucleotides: TGTGCCAGCAGCTCCGGACAGGGGCGAACCTATGGCTACACCTTC. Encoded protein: CASSSGQGRTYGYTF.

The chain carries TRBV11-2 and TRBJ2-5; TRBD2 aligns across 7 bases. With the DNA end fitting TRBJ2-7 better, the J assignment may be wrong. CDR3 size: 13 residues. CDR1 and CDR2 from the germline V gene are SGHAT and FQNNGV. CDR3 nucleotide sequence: TGTGCCAGCAGCATCAGCGGGAACTACGAGCAGTACTTC. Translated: CASSISGNYEQYF.

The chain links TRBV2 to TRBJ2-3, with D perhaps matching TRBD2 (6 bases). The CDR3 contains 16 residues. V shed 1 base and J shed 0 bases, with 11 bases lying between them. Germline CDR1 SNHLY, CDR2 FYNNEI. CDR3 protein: CASSEGLVNSTDTQYF. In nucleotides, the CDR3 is TGTGCCAGCAGTGAAGGACTAGTAAATAGCACAGATACGCAGTATTTT.